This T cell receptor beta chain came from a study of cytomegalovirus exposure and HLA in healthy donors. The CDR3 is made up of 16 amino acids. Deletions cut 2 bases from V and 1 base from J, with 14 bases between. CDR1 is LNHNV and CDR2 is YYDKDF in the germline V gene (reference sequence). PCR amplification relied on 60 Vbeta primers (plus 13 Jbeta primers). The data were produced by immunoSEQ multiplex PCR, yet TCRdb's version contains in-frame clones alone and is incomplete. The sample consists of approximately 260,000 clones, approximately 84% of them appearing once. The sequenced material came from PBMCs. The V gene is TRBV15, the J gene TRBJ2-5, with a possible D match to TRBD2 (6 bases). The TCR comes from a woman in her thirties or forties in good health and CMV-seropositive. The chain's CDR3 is CATSRSHSGGQETQYF. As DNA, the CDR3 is TGTGCCACCAGCAGATCTCATAGCGGCGGCCAAGAGACCCAGTACTTC.